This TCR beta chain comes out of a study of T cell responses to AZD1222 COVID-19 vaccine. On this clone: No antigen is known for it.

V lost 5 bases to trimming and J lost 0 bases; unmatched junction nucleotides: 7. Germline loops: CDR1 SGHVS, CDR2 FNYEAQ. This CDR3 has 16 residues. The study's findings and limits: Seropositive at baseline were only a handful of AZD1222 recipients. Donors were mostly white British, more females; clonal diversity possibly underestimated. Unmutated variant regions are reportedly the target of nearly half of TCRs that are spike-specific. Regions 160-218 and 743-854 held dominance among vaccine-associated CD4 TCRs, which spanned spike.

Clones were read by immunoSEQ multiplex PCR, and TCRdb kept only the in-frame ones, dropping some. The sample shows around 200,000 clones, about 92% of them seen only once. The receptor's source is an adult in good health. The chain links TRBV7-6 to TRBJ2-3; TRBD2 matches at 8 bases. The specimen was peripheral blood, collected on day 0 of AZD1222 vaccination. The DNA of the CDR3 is TGTGCCAGCAGCATCACTAGCGGAATTAGCACAGATACGCAGTATTTT. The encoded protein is CASSITSGISTDTQYF.